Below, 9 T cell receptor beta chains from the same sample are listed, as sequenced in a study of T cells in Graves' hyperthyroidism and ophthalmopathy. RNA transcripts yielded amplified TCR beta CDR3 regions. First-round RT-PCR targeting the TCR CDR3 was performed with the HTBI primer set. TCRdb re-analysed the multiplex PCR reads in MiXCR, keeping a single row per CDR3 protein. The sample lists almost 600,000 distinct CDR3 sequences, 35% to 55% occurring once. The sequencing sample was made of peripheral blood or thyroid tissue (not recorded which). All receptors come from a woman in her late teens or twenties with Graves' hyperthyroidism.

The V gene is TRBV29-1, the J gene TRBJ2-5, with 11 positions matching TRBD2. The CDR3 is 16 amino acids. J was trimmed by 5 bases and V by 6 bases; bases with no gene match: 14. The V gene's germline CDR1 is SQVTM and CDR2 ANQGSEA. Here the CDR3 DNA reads TGCAGCGTCCCAGGGTATAGCGGGAGGGCAAGGGAGACCCAGTACTTC. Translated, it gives CSVPGYSGRARETQYF.

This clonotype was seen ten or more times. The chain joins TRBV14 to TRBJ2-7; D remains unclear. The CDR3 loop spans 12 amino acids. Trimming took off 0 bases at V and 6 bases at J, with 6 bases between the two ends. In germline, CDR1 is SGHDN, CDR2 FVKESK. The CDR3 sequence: CASSQESSEQYF. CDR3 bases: TGTGCCAGCAGCCAAGAGTCTTCCGAGCAGTACTTC.

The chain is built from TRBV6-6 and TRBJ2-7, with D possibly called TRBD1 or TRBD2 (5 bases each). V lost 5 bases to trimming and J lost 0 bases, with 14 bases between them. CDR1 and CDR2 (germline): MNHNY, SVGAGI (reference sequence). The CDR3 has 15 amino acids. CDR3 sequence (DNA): TGTGCCAGCAGTGAGGTTGGGGGTAGCTCCTACGAGCAGTACTTC. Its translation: CASSEVGGSSYEQYF.

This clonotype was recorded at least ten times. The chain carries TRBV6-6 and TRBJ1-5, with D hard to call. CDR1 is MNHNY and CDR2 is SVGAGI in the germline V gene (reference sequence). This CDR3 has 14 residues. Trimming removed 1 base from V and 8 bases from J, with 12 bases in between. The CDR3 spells CASSYFAPGEPQHF. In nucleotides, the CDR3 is TGTGCCAGCAGTTACTTTGCTCCCGGGGAGCCCCAGCATTTT.

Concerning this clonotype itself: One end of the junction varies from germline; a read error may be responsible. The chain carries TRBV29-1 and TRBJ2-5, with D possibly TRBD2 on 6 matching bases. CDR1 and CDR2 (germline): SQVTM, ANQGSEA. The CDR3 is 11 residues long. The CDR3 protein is CSGSDGGTGHF. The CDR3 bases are TGCAGCGGGTCCGATGGCGGGACTGGGCACTTC.

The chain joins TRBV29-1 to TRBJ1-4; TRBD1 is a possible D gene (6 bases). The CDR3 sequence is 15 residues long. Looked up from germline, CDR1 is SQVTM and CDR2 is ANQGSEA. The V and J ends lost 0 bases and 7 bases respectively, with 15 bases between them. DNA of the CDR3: TGCAGCGTTGAAGATGGGGGGGCTTATGGTGAAAAACTGTTTTTT. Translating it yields CSVEDGGAYGEKLFF.

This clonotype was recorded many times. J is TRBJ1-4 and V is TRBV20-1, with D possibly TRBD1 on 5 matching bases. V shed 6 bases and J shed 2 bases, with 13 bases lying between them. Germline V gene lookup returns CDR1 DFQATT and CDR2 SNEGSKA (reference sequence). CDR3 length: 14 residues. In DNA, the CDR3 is TGCAGTGCCCTTTTCAGGGCCACTAATGAAAAACTGTTTTTT. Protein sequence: CSALFRATNEKLFF.

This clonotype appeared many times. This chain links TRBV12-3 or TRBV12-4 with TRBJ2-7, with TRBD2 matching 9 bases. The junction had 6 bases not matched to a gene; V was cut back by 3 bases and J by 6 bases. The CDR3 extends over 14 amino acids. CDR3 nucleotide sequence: TGTGCCAGCAGTTTTACAGCGGGGGGCCTCGAGCAGTACTTC. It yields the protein CASSFTAGGLEQYF.

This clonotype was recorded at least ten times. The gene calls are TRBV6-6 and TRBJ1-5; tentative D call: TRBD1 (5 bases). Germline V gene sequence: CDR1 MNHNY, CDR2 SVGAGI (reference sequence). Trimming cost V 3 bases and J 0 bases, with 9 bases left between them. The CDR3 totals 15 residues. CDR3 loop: CASSYRGTSNQPQHF. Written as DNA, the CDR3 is TGTGCCAGCAGTTATAGGGGCACTAGCAATCAGCCCCAGCATTTT.